Listed below are T cell receptor beta chains from one sample, sequenced in a study of blood T cell repertoires in COVID-19. TCRdb's copy holds only in-frame clones and misses some; the assay was immunoSEQ multiplex PCR. The table records 120,000 or so clones, over 60% of them present only once. Sequenced material: peripheral blood. The receptors here all came from a human donor in a cohort sampled during active COVID-19. The CDR3 runs from the conserved cysteine through the conserved F or W. Size is omitted from some rows. Given values are once, few, many or a class for expanded clones.

j_gene: TRBJ2-6
abundance: .
v_gene: TRBV5-6
CDR3aa: CASRSPGLAGGTGANVLTF

j_gene: TRBJ2-7
abundance: .
v_gene: TRBV5-5
CDR3aa: CASSLDRLSYEQYF

j_gene: TRBJ2-7
abundance: .
v_gene: TRBV28
CDR3aa: CASSIHRVWEQYF

j_gene: TRBJ1-2
abundance: .
v_gene: TRBV3-1/TRBV3-2
CDR3aa: CASSQVGRAGYTF

j_gene: TRBJ1-1
abundance: once
v_gene: TRBV6-6
CDR3aa: CASIKGGTEAFF

j_gene: TRBJ2-7
abundance: .
v_gene: TRBV11-2
CDR3aa: CASSLYRGYEQYF

j_gene: TRBJ2-3
abundance: .
v_gene: TRBV7-9
CDR3aa: CASSPPGDTQYF

j_gene: TRBJ2-7
abundance: .
v_gene: TRBV5-4
CDR3aa: CASSHSYSGDPYEQYF

j_gene: TRBJ2-7
abundance: .
v_gene: TRBV6-6
CDR3aa: CASTDLRTYEQYF

j_gene: TRBJ2-7
abundance: .
v_gene: TRBV7-8
CDR3aa: CASSPTGITRGQYF

j_gene: TRBJ2-7
abundance: .
v_gene: TRBV24-1
CDR3aa: CATSDPTGARDEQYF

j_gene: TRBJ1-1
abundance: .
v_gene: TRBV7-9
CDR3aa: CASSGTDMNTEAFF

j_gene: TRBJ2-5
abundance: .
v_gene: TRBV7-9
CDR3aa: CASSPRGSGGAWETQYF

j_gene: TRBJ2-1
abundance: .
v_gene: TRBV5-4
CDR3aa: CASSLTSGRYNEQFF

j_gene: TRBJ1-4
abundance: .
v_gene: TRBV18
CDR3aa: CASSLAADYEKLFF

j_gene: TRBJ1-1
abundance: .
v_gene: TRBV9
CDR3aa: CASSVDSRYTEAFF

j_gene: TRBJ2-5
abundance: .
v_gene: TRBV7-2
CDR3aa: CASSVTLAGVYETQYF

j_gene: TRBJ1-2
abundance: .
v_gene: TRBV28
CDR3aa: CASSQPRTPGLGYYGYTF

j_gene: TRBJ2-7
abundance: .
v_gene: TRBV7-2
CDR3aa: CASSFGLLREQYF

j_gene: TRBJ1-2
abundance: .
v_gene: TRBV27
CDR3aa: CASSQTGGGYGYTF

j_gene: TRBJ2-7
abundance: .
v_gene: TRBV5-6
CDR3aa: CASSFMAGPYEQYF

j_gene: TRBJ1-5
abundance: .
v_gene: TRBV10-3
CDR3aa: CAISEGQGQFSNQPQHF

j_gene: TRBJ2-5
abundance: .
v_gene: TRBV28
CDR3aa: CASSLPTPMETQYF

j_gene: TRBJ1-1
abundance: .
v_gene: TRBV10-3
CDR3aa: CAISEGEQVGTEAFF

j_gene: TRBJ2-5
abundance: .
v_gene: TRBV7-8
CDR3aa: CASAVGLAVSHQETQYF

j_gene: TRBJ2-7
abundance: .
v_gene: TRBV29-1
CDR3aa: CSVEDADTYEQYF

j_gene: TRBJ2-7
abundance: .
v_gene: TRBV5-1
CDR3aa: CASSFDRVSYEQYF

j_gene: TRBJ2-7
abundance: .
v_gene: TRBV10-2
CDR3aa: CASMTGGDEQYF

j_gene: TRBJ1-1
abundance: once
v_gene: TRBV19
CDR3aa: CASSIDRTLGGGNTEAFF

j_gene: TRBJ1-1
abundance: .
v_gene: TRBV10-2
CDR3aa: CASVLNTEAFF

j_gene: TRBJ1-6
abundance: few
v_gene: TRBV6-5
CDR3aa: CASRNRQSYNSPLHF

j_gene: TRBJ2-6
abundance: .
v_gene: TRBV30
CDR3aa: CAWSGDRALGANVLTF

j_gene: TRBJ2-7
abundance: .
v_gene: TRBV11-3
CDR3aa: CASSDSDRGDHEQYF

j_gene: TRBJ2-7
abundance: few
v_gene: TRBV2
CDR3aa: CASRADRALTYEQYF

j_gene: TRBJ1-1
abundance: .
v_gene: TRBV6-6
CDR3aa: CASSTRTGDRTEAFF

j_gene: TRBJ2-7
abundance: once
v_gene: TRBV6-2/TRBV6-3
CDR3aa: CASSYEAGTGAYEQYF

j_gene: TRBJ1-3
abundance: once
v_gene: TRBV5-5
CDR3aa: CASSAADGNTIYF

j_gene: TRBJ1-3
abundance: .
v_gene: TRBV19
CDR3aa: CASEKSGTLGNTIYF

j_gene: TRBJ2-7
abundance: .
v_gene: TRBV5-4
CDR3aa: CASAAGVGTYEQYF

j_gene: TRBJ1-1
abundance: .
v_gene: TRBV27
CDR3aa: CASSAGAGNTEAFF

j_gene: TRBJ2-7
abundance: once
v_gene: TRBV3-1/TRBV3-2
CDR3aa: CASSLLAGGAYEQYF

j_gene: TRBJ2-7
abundance: .
v_gene: TRBV28
CDR3aa: CASSKLSSYEQYF

j_gene: TRBJ1-1
abundance: .
v_gene: TRBV3-1/TRBV3-2
CDR3aa: CASSQGGRNTEAFF

j_gene: TRBJ2-7
abundance: few
v_gene: TRBV6-5
CDR3aa: CASGREGSYEQYF

j_gene: TRBJ2-7
abundance: .
v_gene: TRBV6-5
CDR3aa: CASASSPGTAYEQYF